Listed below are T cell receptor beta chains from one sample, sequenced in a study of CD8+CD57+ T cells in acquired aplastic anemia. TCRdb processed the reads anew with MiXCR; each CDR3 protein has one entry. The table has roughly 500,000 distinct CDR3 sequences, around 32% seen once. The sample taken for sequencing was sorted CD4+, CD8+, or CD8+CD57+ T cells (not recorded which) from PBMCs. These receptors originate from a human donor with aplastic anemia. Each CDR3 is given without its conserved first and last residue. The D gene is left open where the match is weak.

J: TRBJ2-3; D: -; length: 17; V: TRBV11-1; CDR3: ASSLSRTAKQPSTDTQY
J: TRBJ1-1; D: -; length: 12; V: TRBV6-4; CDR3: ASSFQAGNTEAF
J: TRBJ2-1; D: TRBD2; length: 13; V: TRBV10-3; CDR3: ASSSRGGGYNEQF
J: TRBJ2-5; D: TRBD2; length: 14; V: TRBV19; CDR3: ASSIHASGSPETQY
J: TRBJ2-7; D: -; length: 12; V: TRBV4-1; CDR3: ASSQPGAEYEQY
J: TRBJ2-3; D: -; length: 12; V: TRBV5-5; CDR3: ASSLDTYTDTQY
J: TRBJ2-7; D: -; length: 13; V: TRBV7-2; CDR3: ASSFRVGGADEQY
J: TRBJ2-1; D: -; length: 14; V: TRBV19; CDR3: ASSVTSPGAANEQF
J: TRBJ1-1; D: -; length: 11; V: TRBV24-1; CDR3: ATSDDGQGETF
J: TRBJ1-2; D: -; length: 10; V: TRBV19; CDR3: ASSIRTAGYT
J: TRBJ1-6; D: TRBD1; length: 12; V: TRBV15; CDR3: ATSSKTGNSPLH
J: TRBJ2-1; D: TRBD2; length: 13; V: TRBV7-9; CDR3: SLAGGLSSYNEQF
J: TRBJ1-5; D: -; length: 12; V: TRBV6-5; CDR3: ASSYGDGFQPQH
J: TRBJ2-7; D: TRBD1; length: 12; V: TRBV27; CDR3: ASSGTGGLYEQY
J: TRBJ1-1; D: -; length: 12; V: TRBV20-1; CDR3: SASHAGMNTEAF
J: TRBJ2-2; D: -; length: 15; V: TRBV7-7; CDR3: ASSLAPGTGATGELS
J: TRBJ1-1; D: TRBD1; length: 12; V: TRBV2; CDR3: ASRLQGLNTEAF
J: TRBJ2-1; D: -; length: 10; V: TRBV6-1; CDR3: ASRSRENEQF
J: TRBJ2-5; D: TRBD2; length: 13; V: TRBV29-1; CDR3: SVASGGATEETQY
J: TRBJ1-5; D: TRBD1; length: 11; V: TRBV25-1; CDR3: ASSDQGVQPQH
J: TRBJ2-2; D: -; length: 11; V: TRBV19; CDR3: ASSRQDTGELF
J: TRBJ1-1; D: -; length: 13; V: TRBV5-1; CDR3: ASRYAAQSNTEAF
J: TRBJ2-5; D: TRBD1; length: 13; V: TRBV7-7; CDR3: ASSYGTGVQETQY
J: TRBJ1-5; D: -; length: 13; V: TRBV12-3/TRBV12-4; CDR3: ASSKMTAGDQPQH